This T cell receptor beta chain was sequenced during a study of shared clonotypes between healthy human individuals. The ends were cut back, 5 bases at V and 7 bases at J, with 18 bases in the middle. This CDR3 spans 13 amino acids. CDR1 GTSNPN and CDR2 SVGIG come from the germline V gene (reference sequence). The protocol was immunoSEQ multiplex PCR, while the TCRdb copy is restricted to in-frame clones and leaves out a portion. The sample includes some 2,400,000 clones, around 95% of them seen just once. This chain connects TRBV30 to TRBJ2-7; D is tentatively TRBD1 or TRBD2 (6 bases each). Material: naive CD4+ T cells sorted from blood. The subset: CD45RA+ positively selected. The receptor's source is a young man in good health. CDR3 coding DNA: TGTGCCTGGTCAGGGGCGGTCGCGGGGGAGCAGTACTTC. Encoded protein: CAWSGAVAGEQYF.